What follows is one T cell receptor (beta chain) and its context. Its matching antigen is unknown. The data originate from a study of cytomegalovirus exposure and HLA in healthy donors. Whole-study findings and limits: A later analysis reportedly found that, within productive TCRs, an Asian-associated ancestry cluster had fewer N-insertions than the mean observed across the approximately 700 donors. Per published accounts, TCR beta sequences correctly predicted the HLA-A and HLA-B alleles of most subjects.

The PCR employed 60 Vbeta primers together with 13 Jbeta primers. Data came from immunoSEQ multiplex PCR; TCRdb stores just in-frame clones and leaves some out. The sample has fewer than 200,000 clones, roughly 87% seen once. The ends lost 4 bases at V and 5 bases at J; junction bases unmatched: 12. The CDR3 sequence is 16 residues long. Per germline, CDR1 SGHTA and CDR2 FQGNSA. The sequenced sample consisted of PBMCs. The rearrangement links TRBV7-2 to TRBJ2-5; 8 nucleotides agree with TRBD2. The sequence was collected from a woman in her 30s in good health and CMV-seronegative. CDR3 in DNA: TGTGCCAGCAGCTACCCTTTTCGGGGGGGCCATGAGACCCAGTACTTC. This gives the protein CASSYPFRGGHETQYF.